The 32 T cell receptor beta chains in this list originate from one sample, sequenced in a study of response to subunit inactivated influenza vaccine. Via MiXCR, TCRdb re-called the RT-PCR reads, giving one row per CDR3 protein. The sample consists of 600,000 to 850,000 distinct CDR3 sequences, approximately 14% of them appearing once. The sample consisted of PBMCs from blood, taken roughly 2 weeks before vaccination. These receptors originate from a man aged 45-65 years who received an inactivated influenza vaccine.

This clonotype was detected only a few times. Sequence at one end of the junction differs from germline and may be a read error. J is TRBJ2-3 and V is TRBV6-1; perhaps TRBD2 as D (5 bases). Germline V gives CDR1 MNHNS, CDR2 SASEGT. The CDR3 is made up of 13 amino acids. The CDR3 DNA sequence: TGTGCAAGCACTAGGTCTAGCACAGATACGCAGTATTTT. It codes for CASTRSSTDTQYF.

This chain uses TRBV20-1 with TRBJ2-7; D possibly corresponds to TRBD1 (6 bases). V was shortened by 3 bases and J by 2 bases, with 17 bases between the two germline ends. Germline V gives CDR1 DFQATT, CDR2 SNEGSKA (reference sequence). The CDR3 is 15 residues long. The chain's CDR3 is CSAREDSLQTYEQYF. In DNA, the CDR3 is TGCAGTGCTAGGGAGGACAGCCTTCAAACCTACGAGCAGTACTTC.

This clonotype was found many times. J is TRBJ2-1 and V is TRBV4-2, with TRBD1 matching over 9 bases. Unmatched junction bases numbered 6, after V lost 0 bases and J lost 6 bases. This CDR3 is built from 16 residues. Germline CDR1 is LGHNA and CDR2 is YNFKEQ. The CDR3 DNA is TGTGCCAGCAGCCAAGATCGGGGGACAGGGATCAATGAGCAGTTCTTC. This sequence encodes CASSQDRGTGINEQFF.

The sample holds many counts of this clonotype. J is TRBJ2-1 and V is TRBV28, with 9 positions matching TRBD1. V gave up 6 bases and J gave up 3 bases; unmatched junction bases: 6. Germline V lookup: CDR1 MDHEN, CDR2 SYDVKM. The CDR3 is 15 amino acids. DNA of the CDR3: TGTGCCAGCAGCCCCGGGACAGGGAACTACAATGAGCAGTTCTTC. As protein: CASSPGTGNYNEQFF.

The J gene is TRBJ1-1, the V gene TRBV4-1; 10 bases match TRBD1. Germline V gene sequence: CDR1 MGHRA, CDR2 YSYEKL. V gave up 4 bases and J gave up 0 bases; unmatched junction bases: 23. The CDR3 is 22 amino acids. For the CDR3, the DNA is TGCGCCAGCAGCCTTTTATCATTCACCGGGACAGGGGTCCTCAAAGTGAACACTGAAGCTTTCTTT. It yields the protein CASSLLSFTGTGVLKVNTEAFF.

A few counts support this clonotype. DNA of the CDR3: TGTGCCAGCTCACGGACAGGGGAGGATACGCAGTATTTT. It codes for CASSRTGEDTQYF. This chain connects TRBV18 to TRBJ2-3, with TRBD1 identical over 9 bases. This CDR3 region has 13 residues. J was trimmed by 6 bases and V by 4 bases; bases with no gene match: 2. Germline assignment: CDR1 KGHSH and CDR2 LQKENI.

This chain connects TRBV6-6 to TRBJ2-1; 14 bases map to TRBD2. In germline, CDR1 is MNHNY, CDR2 SVGAGI (reference sequence). The V segment lost 3 bases and the J segment 4 bases; nucleotides outside the gene matches: 11. The CDR3 is 19 residues long. In DNA, the CDR3 is TGTGCCAGCAGTTATCCGACTAGCGGGAGGGCCACTGGTTACAATGAGCAGTTCTTC. Its translation is CASSYPTSGRATGYNEQFF.

The chain combines TRBV20-1 with TRBJ2-1; 10 bases map to TRBD2. The CDR3 covers 15 residues. V shed 5 bases, J shed 4 bases, and the junction held 8 bases outside the gene matches. CDR1 and CDR2 from the germline V gene are DFQATT and SNEGSKA (reference sequence). The CDR3 DNA reads as TGCAGTGCTCCCAAACTAGCGGGACCTTACAATGAGCAGTTCTTC. It is translated as CSAPKLAGPYNEQFF.

Many counts were recorded for this clonotype. The chain employs TRBV5-4 and TRBJ1-6; TRBD1 aligns across 9 bases. Per the germline V gene, CDR1 is SGHNT and CDR2 is YYREEE (reference sequence). Trimming cost V 2 bases and J 9 bases; bases outside gene matches: 6. The CDR3 totals 15 residues. The DNA of the CDR3 is TGTGCCAGCAGCTTAGCCGGGACAGGGTCTTCACCCCTCCACTTT. It yields the protein CASSLAGTGSSPLHF.

This CDR3 is CASSSQQHQAFF. The DNA for the CDR3 is TGTGCCAGCAGCTCACAACAACATCAAGCTTTCTTT. The V call is TRBV3-1, the J call TRBJ1-1, with no clear D. The V gene's germline CDR1 is LGHDT and CDR2 YNNKEL (reference sequence). V was shortened by 5 bases and J by 9 bases, with 13 bases between the two germline ends. There are 12 residues in the CDR3.

The chain has TRBV12-3 or TRBV12-4 and TRBJ2-3; D is possibly TRBD2 (5 bases). V was cut by 4 bases and J by 1 base, with 9 bases left in between. The CDR3 length is 14 residues. This CDR3 is CASSSRVGTDTQYF. DNA for the CDR3: TGTGCCAGCAGTTCGCGGGTGGGCACAGATACGCAGTATTTT.

This clonotype was seen only a few times. V and J are TRBV7-9 and TRBJ2-1; D may correspond to TRBD1 or TRBD2 (5 bases each). V lost 10 bases and J 2 bases, leaving 15 bases between the germline ends. Per the germline V gene, CDR1 is SEHNR and CDR2 is FQNEAQ (reference sequence). This CDR3 is 14 amino acids long. The CDR3 is CATPGPGPYNEQFF. As DNA, the CDR3 is TGTGCCACCCCTGGTCCGGGGCCCTACAATGAGCAGTTCTTC.

This clonotype occurred once. The genes are TRBV7-9 and TRBJ1-2, with TRBD1 identical over 9 bases. This CDR3 has 15 amino acids. V lost 0 bases, J lost 8 bases, and 7 bases stayed unmatched. Looked up from germline, CDR1 is SEHNR and CDR2 is FQNEAQ (reference sequence). The CDR3 here is CASSLAAGTGQGYTF. In nucleotides, the CDR3 is TGTGCCAGCAGCTTAGCTGCCGGGACAGGGCAGGGCTACACCTTC.

This clonotype was counted only a few times. The V call is TRBV5-1, the J call TRBJ2-1; 9 bases fit TRBD1. Germline trimming cut 4 bases from V and 8 bases from J; bases unmatched to any gene: 10. This CDR3 is 15 amino acids long. Germline loops: CDR1 SGHRS, CDR2 YFSETQ. The chain's CDR3 is CASSPAGQGLYEQFF. As DNA, the CDR3 is TGCGCCAGCAGCCCCGCGGGACAGGGTCTCTATGAGCAGTTCTTC.

This rearrangement joins TRBV29-1 to TRBJ2-5; TRBD1 is a possible D gene (5 bases). V dropped 3 bases and J dropped 2 bases, with 13 bases sitting between them. The CDR3 totals 14 residues. The germline CDR1 and CDR2 sequences are SQVTM and ANQGSEA. The CDR3 DNA reads TGCAGCGTTGATACAAGGGGTTTACAAGAGACCCAGTACTTC. This translates into CSVDTRGLQETQYF.

The chain recombines TRBV7-9 with TRBJ1-1; the D gene is possibly TRBD1 (5 bases). The germline gives CDR1 SEHNR, CDR2 FQNEAQ (reference sequence). Between the trimmed V and J ends, which lost 2 bases and 5 bases, there was a span of 15 bases. This CDR3 has 15 residues. This chain's CDR3 is CASSLKGTPGTEAFF. The CDR3 nucleotides read TGTGCCAGCAGCTTAAAAGGGACGCCGGGGACTGAAGCTTTCTTT.

The V and J genes are TRBV28 and TRBJ2-5, with D unclear. The CDR3 has 17 residues. Germline-derived CDR1 and CDR2 are MDHEN and SYDVKM. V dropped 1 base and J dropped 1 base, with 16 bases sitting between them. CDR3 residues: CASSLLFQASPQETQYF. CDR3 in DNA: TGTGCCAGCAGTTTATTATTTCAGGCCTCACCCCAAGAGACCCAGTACTTC.

This clonotype was counted only a few times. This chain's CDR3 is CASSLVGISNQPQHF. The CDR3 nucleotides read TGTGCCAGCAGCTTAGTTGGTATTAGCAATCAGCCCCAGCATTTT. The chain is built from TRBV7-2 and TRBJ1-5; no reliable D call. Per germline, CDR1 SGHTA and CDR2 FQGNSA. The CDR3 extends over 15 amino acids. V lost 1 base, J lost 0 bases, and 7 bases lay in between.

Many counts were recorded for this clonotype. The rearrangement uses TRBV12-3 or TRBV12-4 and TRBJ2-3, with D possibly being TRBD2 (5 bases). Trimming stripped 1 base from V and 11 bases from J, with 16 bases between. This CDR3 contains 14 residues. CDR3 sequence (DNA): TGTGCCAGCAGTTTAGGATTGGGATCCGGGGAGCAGTATTTT. Its translation is CASSLGLGSGEQYF.

The chain employs TRBV7-6 and TRBJ2-2; D is ambiguous. The CDR3 length is 13 residues. CDR1 is SGHVS, CDR2 FNYEAQ, per germline. V dropped 1 base and J dropped 8 bases, with 8 bases sitting between them. The DNA for the CDR3 is TGTGCCAGCAGCTTAGGTTATTTGGGGGAGCTGTTTTTT. It translates to CASSLGYLGELFF.

This clonotype has a handful of counts. The genes are TRBV12-3 or TRBV12-4 and TRBJ2-5, with D possibly matching TRBD1 (5 bases). Trimming shortened V by 3 bases and J by 1 base, and 15 bases separated the two germline ends. This CDR3 has 16 amino acids. The CDR3 bases are TGTGCCAGCAGTTTGGCTGTAGGGGAATCCCAAGAGACCCAGTACTTC. Protein sequence: CASSLAVGESQETQYF.

This clonotype was recorded a few times. This sequence joins TRBV20-1 and TRBJ1-5, with D possibly matching TRBD1 (6 bases). This CDR3 contains 15 residues. V lost 6 bases to trimming and J lost 3 bases, with 18 bases between them. CDR1 and CDR2 (germline): DFQATT, SNEGSKA (reference sequence). The CDR3 spells CSAAPPGGINQPQHF. The CDR3 DNA reads TGCAGTGCCGCTCCCCCGGGGGGCATCAATCAGCCCCAGCATTTT.

J is TRBJ2-3 and V is TRBV5-1, with TRBD1 matching over 7 bases. CDR3 length: 15 residues. Germline V gives CDR1 SGHRS, CDR2 YFSETQ. The V gene end was trimmed by 6 bases and the J gene end by 2 bases; junction bases not matched to a gene: 9. This CDR3 is CASKPGQLITDTQYF. Here the CDR3 DNA reads TGCGCCAGCAAACCGGGACAGCTTATCACAGATACGCAGTATTTT.

This clonotype was seen only a few times. This chain's CDR3 is CAIRETDLRGDEQFF. The CDR3 region has the DNA TGTGCCATCAGAGAAACGGACCTGAGGGGGGATGAGCAGTTCTTC. V gene TRBV10-3 combines with J gene TRBJ2-1; D possibly matches TRBD1 or TRBD2 (6 bases each). This CDR3 is 15 amino acids long. The V and J ends lost 6 bases and 8 bases respectively, with 20 bases between them. In germline, CDR1 is ENHRY, CDR2 SYGVKD.

The chain combines TRBV27 with TRBJ2-2, with D maybe TRBD1 (7 bases). The germline V and J ends were trimmed by 3 bases and 8 bases, with 13 bases remaining between them. This CDR3 spans 14 amino acids. CDR1 is MNHEY and CDR2 is SMNVEV in the germline V gene (reference sequence). The CDR3 loop reads CASSFTGEAGELFF. DNA for the CDR3: TGTGCCAGCAGTTTTACAGGGGAGGCGGGGGAGCTGTTTTTT.

This clonotype has a count of ten or more. V and J are TRBV29-1 and TRBJ1-1; TRBD1 might be the D (5 bases). Germline V gene sequence: CDR1 SQVTM, CDR2 ANQGSEA. V was cut by 4 bases and J by 1 base, with 13 bases left in between. The CDR3 consists of 14 residues. In DNA form, the CDR3 reads TGCAGCGTTGGGGGGGGGGTCGAGAACACTGAAGCTTTCTTT. Its translation: CSVGGGVENTEAFF.

This clonotype was detected only a few times. The gene calls are TRBV29-1 and TRBJ2-1; 12 bases are shared with TRBD2. Germline loops: CDR1 SQVTM, CDR2 ANQGSEA. J lost 2 bases, V lost 3 bases, and 8 bases had no gene match. The CDR3 has 17 residues. CDR3 loop: CSVEPYLAGGAYNEQFF. The CDR3 bases are TGCAGCGTTGAGCCTTATCTAGCGGGGGGGGCCTACAATGAGCAGTTCTTC.

The CDR3 sequence: CASSPPTSGRYNEQFF. CDR3 nucleotide sequence: TGTGCCAGCTCACCCCCGACTAGCGGGAGATACAATGAGCAGTTCTTC. J is TRBJ2-1 and V is TRBV18; 12 positions agree with TRBD2. The V gene end was trimmed by 3 bases and the J gene end by 4 bases; junction bases not matched to a gene: 4. Germline loops: CDR1 KGHSH, CDR2 LQKENI. The CDR3 is 16 residues long.

This clonotype came up a few times. The rearrangement joins TRBV20-1 to TRBJ2-5; D unresolved. Trimming removed 3 bases at V and 7 bases at J, with 18 bases between. CDR1 is DFQATT and CDR2 is SNEGSKA in the germline V gene (reference sequence). This CDR3 contains 14 residues. The CDR3 nucleotides read TGCAGTGCTAGGGCCGGGCTCAAAAAGGGGACCCAGTACTTC. Its protein is CSARAGLKKGTQYF.

This clonotype was seen a handful of times. The V call is TRBV20-1, the J call TRBJ1-2, with D perhaps matching TRBD1 (6 bases). V lost 6 bases to trimming and J lost 5 bases, with 16 bases between them. The CDR3 is 13 amino acids. Germline-derived CDR1 and CDR2 are DFQATT and SNEGSKA (reference sequence). The CDR3 nucleotides are TGCAGTGCAGAGAACCAGGGGCGTTATGGCTACACCTTC. Translation gives CSAENQGRYGYTF.

The chain combines TRBV6-2 or TRBV6-3 with TRBJ2-1, with TRBD2 matching over 15 bases. With V trimmed by 5 bases and J by 6 bases, 5 bases remained unmatched. There are 16 residues in the CDR3. Germline assignment: CDR1 MNHEY and CDR2 SVGEGT. CDR3 in DNA: TGTGCCAGCAGTGCCCTGGGACTAGCGGGAGGCAATGAGCAGTTCTTC. Amino acids: CASSALGLAGGNEQFF.

This clonotype was seen a few times. The chain joins TRBV29-1 to TRBJ1-1, with D possibly TRBD1 on 6 matching bases. V dropped 5 bases and J dropped 6 bases, with 19 bases sitting between them. Germline V gives CDR1 SQVTM, CDR2 ANQGSEA. CDR3 length: 14 residues. The CDR3 region has the DNA TGCAGCGTTTCTTACAGGGCTTTAGGCTCTGAAGCTTTCTTT. Translating it yields CSVSYRALGSEAFF.